This record covers a single T cell receptor beta chain. Its antigen remains unidentified. This entry comes from a study of cytomegalovirus exposure and HLA in healthy donors. General study points: Later analysis placed DRB1 highest and HLA-C lowest in TCR association rates, which differed by HLA locus.

V shed 5 bases, J shed 7 bases, and the junction held 14 bases outside the gene matches. The CDR3 is 16 residues long. The germline CDR1 and CDR2 sequences are SGHVT and SQSDAQ. Though probably carrying unrecorded immune exposures, donors were nominally healthy at sampling. Vbeta (60) and Jbeta (13) primers were used in the PCR. Here immunoSEQ multiplex PCR was the method, and the copy in TCRdb shows in-frame clones only, minus some. The listing records around 57,000 clones. J is TRBJ2-1 and V is TRBV7-4; TRBD1 matches at 7 bases. Sequenced material: PBMCs. The sequence was obtained from a woman in her forties or fifties in good health and CMV-seropositive. This chain's CDR3 is CASSDLQGWSNNEQFF. CDR3 sequence (DNA): TGTGCCAGCAGCGACTTACAGGGGTGGAGTAATAATGAGCAGTTCTTC.